This T cell receptor (beta chain) comes out of a study of T cells in Graves' hyperthyroidism and ophthalmopathy. Amplified regions were TCR beta CDR3 sequences from RNA transcripts. The primer set for the first-round RT-PCR of the TCR CDR3 was HTBI. TCRdb reanalysed the multiplex PCR reads using MiXCR and keeps one entry per CDR3 protein. The sample holds approximately 640,000 distinct CDR3 sequences, 15% to 20% seen once. In germline, CDR1 is MGHRA, CDR2 YSYEKL. This CDR3 region has 14 residues. The V and J ends lost 4 bases and 4 bases respectively, with 14 bases between them. The V gene is TRBV4-1, the J gene TRBJ2-7, with unresolved D. The receptor's source is a middle-aged man with Graves' hyperthyroidism. Sequenced: blood. CDR3 sequence (DNA): TGCGCCAGCAGCCCCGTTGGTACAGCATACGAGCAGTACTTC. Amino acids: CASSPVGTAYEQYF.